This TCR beta chain was sequenced in a study of blood T cell repertoires in COVID-19. Trimming left V 3 bases short and J 4 bases short, with 16 bases between. CDR1 SGDLS and CDR2 YYNGEE come from the germline V gene. There are 15 residues in the CDR3. As processed by the authors: Reference gene primer amplification gave nucleated cell count estimates. TCRdb's table, derived via immunoSEQ multiplex PCR, lists solely in-frame clones and lacks some. That table is the source of V, J and clone size, and D and trimming were worked out from the DNA. The top ten hold roughly 5.3% of the sample, which has approximately 250,000 clones, roughly 85% seen once.

Sequencing was carried out using peripheral blood. The receptor was derived from a man over 45 with COVID-19, enrolled during active disease. The genes are TRBV9 and TRBJ1-1; TRBD1 might be the D (6 bases). The CDR3 DNA is TGTGCCAGCAGCGCACTTGGGACATCTAGCACTGAAGCTTTCTTT. Residues: CASSALGTSSTEAFF.